The 18 T cell receptor beta chains below come from one sample, sequenced in a study of CD8 T cells in Susac syndrome. A quantity of roughly 0.5 to 1 ug RNA underwent reverse transcription using random hexamers. One entry per CDR3 protein, called by TCRdb with MiXCR from the immunoSEQ multiplex PCR reads. The data hold 150,000 to 200,000 distinct CDR3 sequences, with around 94% observed a single time. Material: CD4+ T cells from PBMCs. The receptors originated from a human donor in good health.

The V gene is TRBV12-3 or TRBV12-4, the J gene TRBJ1-2; 8 positions match TRBD1. The V and J ends lost 5 bases and 2 bases, in that order; junction bases with no gene match: 4. There are 14 residues in the CDR3. CDR3: CASSRTGKNYGYTF. The CDR3 nucleotides read TGTGCCAGCAGTCGGACAGGGAAGAACTATGGCTACACCTTC.

CDR3 protein: CASSPRDRDRYGYTF. Written as DNA, the CDR3 is TGTGCCAGCAGCCCACGGGACAGGGATCGCTATGGCTACACCTTC. V and J are TRBV9 and TRBJ1-2, with 9 bases identical to TRBD1. CDR1 and CDR2 from the germline V gene are SGDLS and YYNGEE. Trimming took 4 bases from V and 4 from J; bases not matched to a gene: 8. The CDR3 sequence is 15 residues long. Full variable domain (rest looked up from reference TRBV9 and TRBJ1-2): DSGVTQTPKHLITATGQRVTLRCSPRSGDLSVYWYQQSLDQGLQFLIQYYNGEERAKGNILERFSAQQFPDLHSELNLSSLELGDSALYFCASSPRDRDRYGYTFGSGTRLTVV.

V is TRBV6-6 and J is TRBJ2-1; D is perhaps TRBD1 (6 bases). The CDR3 is 15 amino acids. Germline loops: CDR1 MNHNY, CDR2 SVGAGI (reference sequence). V gave up 7 bases and J gave up 4 bases, with 17 bases separating them. This chain's CDR3 is CASTPSDRKYNEQFF. The CDR3 nucleotides read TGTGCCAGCACCCCTTCGGACAGAAAATACAATGAGCAGTTCTTC.

The chain couples TRBV20-1 to TRBJ2-5; perhaps TRBD2 as D (6 bases). Germline lookup yields CDR1 DFQATT and CDR2 SNEGSKA (reference sequence). V lost 6 bases and J lost 4, with 12 bases in between. The CDR3 is 12 residues long. This CDR3 is CSAVLSGETQYF. The CDR3 DNA follows: TGCAGTGCGGTACTTAGCGGAGAGACCCAGTACTTC.

This chain uses TRBV9 with TRBJ2-5; D is undetermined. Trimming pared 0 bases from V and 4 bases from J, leaving 10 bases between. Germline CDR1 reads SGDLS; CDR2 reads YYNGEE. This CDR3 comprises 14 residues. This CDR3 reads CASSVGLTLETQYF. For the CDR3, the DNA is TGTGCCAGCAGCGTAGGTCTCACTTTAGAGACCCAGTACTTC.

The chain recombines TRBV20-1 with TRBJ2-3, with 7 bases aligning to TRBD1. Trimming removed 3 bases from V and 3 bases from J; junction bases left unmatched: 6. The CDR3 contains 14 residues. Germline V gives CDR1 DFQATT, CDR2 SNEGSKA (reference sequence). CDR3 in DNA: TGCAGTGCTAGGTCCCCGGGACAGACAGATACGCAGTATTTT. Its protein is CSARSPGQTDTQYF.

V is TRBV15 and J is TRBJ1-6; the D gene is possibly TRBD1 (5 bases). Germline CDR1 LNHNV, CDR2 YYDKDF (reference sequence). There are 14 residues in the CDR3. Trimming stripped 5 bases from V and 8 bases from J, with 13 bases between. DNA for the CDR3: TGTGCCACCAGCCGGGACGTTTTCGATTCACCCCTCCACTTT. Residues: CATSRDVFDSPLHF.

This chain links TRBV7-8 with TRBJ1-5; 7 nucleotides align to TRBD1. V trimming: 7 bases; J trimming: 1 base; junction bases outside the gene matches: 16. The CDR3 is 18 amino acids. The germline V gene has CDR1 SGHVS and CDR2 FQNEAQ. The CDR3 protein is CASTSARQGAPSNQPQHF. CDR3 DNA sequence: TGTGCCAGCACATCCGCCCGACAGGGAGCGCCGAGCAATCAGCCCCAGCATTTT.

The J gene is TRBJ1-2, the V gene TRBV28; no reliable D call. The CDR3 is 13 residues long. V lost 3 bases and J lost 0, with 5 bases in between. Germline CDR1 and CDR2: MDHEN and SYDVKM. The CDR3 coding sequence is TGTGCCAGCAGTTTCCAAGCTAACTATGGCTACACCTTC. It translates to CASSFQANYGYTF.

The chain has TRBV9 and TRBJ2-5, with 8 bases that match TRBD2. Germline CDR1 is SGDLS and CDR2 is YYNGEE. Losses at the gene ends were 0 bases for V and 1 base for J; bases not matched to a gene: 8. The CDR3 extends over 17 amino acids. CDR3 loop: CASSVAPYGGGQETQYF. Here the CDR3 DNA reads TGTGCCAGCAGCGTAGCCCCCTACGGGGGGGGCCAAGAGACCCAGTACTTC.

The chain combines TRBV4-3 with TRBJ2-1, with 8 bases identical to TRBD2. The ends lost 4 bases at V and 9 bases at J; junction bases unmatched: 11. This CDR3 is 15 amino acids long. The germline V gene has CDR1 LGHNA and CDR2 YSLEER. CDR3 protein: CASSPLSGGPGEQFF. Written as DNA, the CDR3 is TGCGCCAGCAGCCCTCTGTCGGGGGGGCCCGGTGAGCAGTTCTTC.

The J gene is TRBJ1-5, the V gene TRBV12-3 or TRBV12-4; D call uncertain. V lost 5 bases to trimming and J lost 4 bases, with 9 bases between them. The length of the CDR3 is 13 residues. CDR3 nucleotides: TGTGCCAGCAGTGGGCAGCCAAATCAGCCCCAGCATTTT. Its protein is CASSGQPNQPQHF.

The V call is TRBV9, the J call TRBJ1-2; 10 nucleotides line up with TRBD1. This CDR3 comprises 14 residues. Germline CDR1 reads SGDLS; CDR2 reads YYNGEE. Trimming took 2 bases from V and 5 from J; bases not matched to a gene: 3. CDR3 region: CASSVGTGVYGYTF. The CDR3 region has the DNA TGTGCCAGCAGCGTTGGGACAGGGGTATATGGCTACACCTTC.

The chain combines TRBV7-2 with TRBJ1-2; maybe TRBD1 (5 bases). Trimming took 2 bases from V and 3 from J, leaving 19 bases between them. Germline-derived CDR1 and CDR2 are SGHTA and FQGNSA. The CDR3 loop spans 17 amino acids. The chain's CDR3 is CASSLLRGGVEDYGYTF. The CDR3, as DNA: TGTGCCAGCAGCTTATTGCGGGGAGGGGTAGAGGACTATGGCTACACCTTC.

The DNA of the CDR3 is TGTGCCAGCAGCGTAGAGGGTATCAATCAGCCCCAGCATTTT. Protein product: CASSVEGINQPQHF. V usage is TRBV9 and J usage is TRBJ1-5; D call uncertain. Looked up from germline, CDR1 is SGDLS and CDR2 is YYNGEE. Trimming removed 0 bases from V and 3 bases from J, with 7 bases in between. The CDR3 covers 14 residues.

CDR3 amino acids: CSVSGLLTNEQFF. The CDR3 region has the DNA TGCAGCGTTTCCGGACTCCTAACCAATGAGCAGTTCTTC. V usage is TRBV29-1 and J usage is TRBJ2-1; D is perhaps TRBD2 (5 bases). Trimming took off 5 bases at V and 6 bases at J, with 14 bases between the two ends. The length of the CDR3 is 13 residues. Per the germline V gene, CDR1 is SQVTM and CDR2 is ANQGSEA.

The genes are TRBV20-1 and TRBJ2-3; 9 bases map to TRBD1. The V gene's germline CDR1 is DFQATT and CDR2 SNEGSKA (reference sequence). The CDR3 extends over 14 amino acids. J gave up 8 bases and V 3 bases, and 9 bases lay outside the gene matches. The CDR3 bases are TGCAGTGCTAGTGCAGGGACAGGGATCACTACGCAGTATTTT. As protein: CSASAGTGITTQYF.

V gene TRBV7-2 combines with J gene TRBJ2-3; D is uncertain. Trimming removed 4 bases at V and 0 bases at J, with 11 bases between. The CDR3 spans 15 residues. CDR1 is SGHTA and CDR2 is FQGNSA in the germline V gene. This CDR3 is CASSSSAASTDTQYF. CDR3 in DNA: TGTGCCAGCAGCTCCTCGGCAGCTAGCACAGATACGCAGTATTTT.